This T cell receptor (beta chain) was obtained from a study of blood T cell repertoires in COVID-19. Points on this clone: Within the sample, other DNA sequences also encode this same CDR3.

In the original workflow: Reference gene primer amplification yielded estimated nucleated cell counts. Data came from immunoSEQ multiplex PCR; TCRdb stores just in-frame clones and leaves some out. V and J calls and clone size are as listed in that table; D and trimming were resolved from the DNA. The data show 90,000 to 120,000 clones, roughly 72% seen once. Between the trimmed V and J ends, which lost 3 bases and 1 base, there was a span of 3 bases. The CDR3 consists of 11 residues. Looked up from germline, CDR1 is DFQATT and CDR2 is SNEGSKA (reference sequence). J is TRBJ1-1 and V is TRBV20-1; D not resolved. The sample consisted of peripheral blood. This clonotype originated in an elderly man with acute or convalescent COVID-19. The CDR3 sequence is CSARRNTEAFF. DNA of the CDR3: TGCAGTGCTAGGCGGAACACTGAAGCTTTCTTT.